The 10 T cell receptor beta chains listed next were all sequenced from one sample in a study of response to subunit inactivated influenza vaccine. TCRdb called the RT-PCR reads again in MiXCR, with one record for every CDR3 protein. The table records approximately 730,000 distinct CDR3 sequences, approximately 14% of them present only once. Source: PBMCs from blood, taken 14 days before vaccination. These receptors came from a man aged 45 to 65 who received an inactivated influenza vaccine.

This clonotype was seen a handful of times. The V call is TRBV6-2 or TRBV6-3, the J call TRBJ2-1, with a weak D call TRBD2 (6 bases). Germline loops: CDR1 MNHEY, CDR2 SVGEGT. The CDR3 is 13 residues long. V shed 6 bases and J shed 8 bases, with 14 bases lying between them. The CDR3 DNA reads as TGTGCCAGCAGGGGACTTTCTGCCGATGAGCAGTTCTTC. Amino acid sequence: CASRGLSADEQFF.

V gene TRBV15 combines with J gene TRBJ2-5; D might be TRBD2 (7 bases). The germline CDR1 and CDR2 sequences are LNHNV and YYDKDF (reference sequence). Trimming removed 0 bases at V and 8 bases at J, with 10 bases between. The CDR3 length is 13 residues. CDR3 DNA sequence: TGTGCCACCAGCAGAGATCGGGGGGCCACCCAGTACTTC. Residues: CATSRDRGATQYF.

This clonotype was observed a handful of times. V gene TRBV3-1 combines with J gene TRBJ2-5; D call uncertain. Germline CDR1 LGHDT, CDR2 YNNKEL (reference sequence). Trimming cost V 1 base and J 7 bases, with 13 bases left between them. The CDR3 spans 14 residues. CDR3 DNA: TGTGCCAGCAGCCAAGTCGACCCATTGGGGACCCAGTACTTC. Translated: CASSQVDPLGTQYF.

V is TRBV6-5 and J is TRBJ2-7; the D gene is possibly TRBD1 (5 bases). This CDR3 has 14 residues. Trimming left V 1 base short and J 2 bases short, with 9 bases between. Germline CDR1 is MNHEY and CDR2 is SVGAGI. The CDR3 bases are TGTGCCAGCAGTTACTTTCAGGGCCCCTACGAGCAGTACTTC. Protein: CASSYFQGPYEQYF.

This clonotype came up many times. The V gene is TRBV12-3 or TRBV12-4, the J gene TRBJ2-5; D gene uncertain. The length of the CDR3 is 15 residues. The ends were cut back, 4 bases at V and 4 bases at J, with 16 bases in the middle. CDR3 in amino acids: CASSSLLGSTETQYF. The CDR3 DNA sequence: TGTGCCAGCAGTTCCCTACTTGGATCGACAGAGACCCAGTACTTC.

This clonotype was observed a handful of times. The chain employs TRBV6-2 or TRBV6-3 and TRBJ2-4, with D perhaps matching TRBD2 (6 bases). Trimming took off 6 bases at V and 11 bases at J, with 17 bases between the two ends. CDR3 length: 13 amino acids. CDR1 is MNHEY and CDR2 is SVGEGT in the germline V gene. CDR3 in amino acids: CASSLISGGLQYF. Written as DNA, the CDR3 is TGTGCCAGCAGCCTGATTAGCGGAGGACTTCAGTACTTC.

The rearrangement joins TRBV5-1 to TRBJ2-5, with D tentatively TRBD1 (6 bases). V shed 1 base and J shed 0 bases, with 10 bases lying between them. This CDR3 has 15 amino acids. Germline V gives CDR1 SGHRS, CDR2 YFSETQ. CDR3 bases: TGCGCCAGCAGCTTGTGGGGGCAGGACCAAGAGACCCAGTACTTC. Its translation: CASSLWGQDQETQYF.

The chain uses TRBV7-8 and TRBJ2-3; tentatively, D is TRBD1 (5 bases). The germline CDR1 and CDR2 sequences are SGHVS and FQNEAQ. This CDR3 is 13 amino acids long. The V end lost 3 bases, the J end lost 6 bases, and 10 bases lay between the germline ends. The CDR3 region has the DNA TGTGCCAGCAGCTTGCTTCAGGGTGATACGCAGTATTTT. It translates to CASSLLQGDTQYF.

The chain couples TRBV29-1 to TRBJ2-5; 8 nucleotides match TRBD1. Germline assignment: CDR1 SQVTM and CDR2 ANQGSEA. The V gene end was trimmed by 2 bases and the J gene end by 4 bases; junction bases not matched to a gene: 9. This CDR3 contains 15 residues. The CDR3 region has the DNA TGCAGCGTTGAATCTCTGCAGGGGGCGCGAGAGACCCAGTACTTC. Translated, it gives CSVESLQGARETQYF. Together with reference TRBV29-1 and TRBJ2-5, the CDR3 gives the full variable domain: SAVISQKPSRDICQRGTSLTIQCQVDSQVTMMFWYRQQPGQSLTLIATANQGSEATYESGFVIDKFPISRPNLTFSTLTVSNMSPEDSSIYLCSVESLQGARETQYFGPGTRLLVL.

The chain joins TRBV27 to TRBJ2-7; D may be TRBD1 (7 bases). CDR1 is MNHEY, CDR2 SMNVEV, per germline (reference sequence). Trimming pared 6 bases from V and 3 bases from J, leaving 15 bases between. The CDR3 loop spans 14 amino acids. The CDR3 reads CASRFGGTDYEQYF. As DNA, the CDR3 is TGTGCCAGCAGGTTTGGCGGGACAGACTACGAGCAGTACTTC.